This TCR beta chain emerged from a study of cytomegalovirus exposure and HLA in healthy donors. Looking at the study overall: Among the roughly 370 genotyped donors, about 81% were placed in the Caucasian-associated ancestry cluster.

Note on this clone: Its antigen is unknown.

Study-wide findings and caveats: In a later analysis, compared with equally common non-associated chains, HLA-associated beta chains were more expanded. One later analysis reportedly identified an Asian-associated ancestry cluster that showed fewer N-insertions than the roughly 700-donor mean. A missense variant in DCLRE1C was later tied to TCR beta V- and J-gene trimming.

It was with 60 Vbeta and 13 Jbeta primers that the PCR ran. TCRdb keeps only in-frame clones here, not all; method: immunoSEQ multiplex PCR. Of about 98,000 clones listed, 77% are singletons. Trimming left V 2 bases short and J 3 bases short, with 10 bases between. The CDR3 sequence is 15 residues long. Germline loops: CDR1 ENHRY, CDR2 SYGVKD. The J gene is TRBJ1-4, the V gene TRBV10-3, with a tentative D call TRBD1 (5 bases). The material sequenced was PBMCs. The source is a male donor in good health and CMV-seropositive. The DNA for the CDR3 is TGTGCCATCAGTGAGCAGGGCCCCTCTAATGAAAAACTGTTTTTT. As protein: CAISEQGPSNEKLFF.